This entry lists 10 T cell receptor beta chains sequenced from one sample in a study of identical twins. In TCRdb, the 5' RACE reads were re-called with MiXCR into one record per CDR3 protein. The data contain 1.5 million to 2 million distinct CDR3 sequences, roughly a third of them seen just once; the ten biggest clones take up about 0.27%. Sequenced material: cord blood. The receptors were gathered from a newborn girl in good health.

This chain uses TRBV7-2 with TRBJ2-4; D possibly uses TRBD1 or TRBD2 (5 bases each). The CDR3 covers 15 residues. Trimming cost V 1 base and J 5 bases, with 12 bases left between them. CDR1 and CDR2 from the germline V gene are SGHTA and FQGNSA. CDR3 bases: TGTGCCAGCAGCTTAGGTAGAGGGGTCGAAAACATTCAGTACTTC. The encoded protein is CASSLGRGVENIQYF.

In this sample, this clonotype turned up a few times. The gene calls are TRBV24-1 and TRBJ2-1, with TRBD2 matching over 10 bases. The CDR3 totals 15 residues. The germline V gene encodes CDR1 KGHDR and CDR2 SFDVKD. V lost 6 bases to trimming and J lost 5 bases; unmatched junction nucleotides: 6. The CDR3 protein is CATSPLGLADNEQFF. The CDR3 bases are TGTGCCACCAGTCCATTAGGACTAGCGGACAATGAGCAGTTCTTC.

The sample holds a few counts of this clonotype. V usage is TRBV15 and J usage is TRBJ1-5, with a tentative D call TRBD1 (5 bases). CDR1 is LNHNV and CDR2 is YYDKDF in the germline V gene (reference sequence). The V gene lost 0 bases and the J gene lost 1 base, with 7 bases spanning the gap. The CDR3 runs to 15 residues. The CDR3 loop is CATSRDRDSNQPQHF. The CDR3 DNA sequence: TGTGCCACCAGCAGAGACAGGGACAGCAATCAGCCCCAGCATTTT. The full variable domain, its missing parts supplied by reference TRBV15 and TRBJ1-5, is DAMVIQNPRYQVTQFGKPVTLSCSQTLNHNVMYWYQQKSSQAPKLLFHYYDKDFNNEADTPDNFQSRRPNTSFCFLDIRSPGLGDTAMYLCATSRDRDSNQPQHFGDGTRLSIL.

This clonotype was recorded a few times. The chain joins TRBV12-3 or TRBV12-4 to TRBJ2-5, with a weak D call TRBD2 (6 bases). This CDR3 has 15 amino acids. V lost 4 bases and J 2 bases, leaving 14 bases between the germline ends. The CDR3 nucleotides are TGTGCCAGCAGTTCCTTTGGGGGGATACAAGAGACCCAGTACTTC. Protein product: CASSSFGGIQETQYF.

The gene calls are TRBV28 and TRBJ2-7; no clear D gene. Germline CDR1 is MDHEN and CDR2 is SYDVKM. The V gene lost 5 bases and the J gene lost 5 bases, with 13 bases spanning the gap. The CDR3 extends over 13 amino acids. CDR3 nucleotides: TGTGCCAGCAGTCTCCAGGTGGGGAACGAGCAGTACTTC. Translated: CASSLQVGNEQYF.

CDR3 sequence (DNA): TGTGCCAGCATACCACTAGGCCAGGGGAAAGCTTTCTTT. This encodes CASIPLGQGKAFF. The chain recombines TRBV28 with TRBJ1-1, with D maybe TRBD1 (6 bases). The CDR3 is made up of 13 amino acids. V gave up 7 bases and J gave up 9 bases, with 18 bases separating them. The germline V gene has CDR1 MDHEN and CDR2 SYDVKM.

The chain uses TRBV4-1 and TRBJ2-1, with 8 bases matching TRBD2. The J call could be wrong; TRBJ2-7 is a better fit for the DNA end. This CDR3 is 17 amino acids long. The germline V gene encodes CDR1 MGHRA and CDR2 YSYEKL. The CDR3 loop reads CASNSPLRRGDYNEQYF. The CDR3 DNA reads as TGCGCCAGCAATTCCCCCTTGAGGCGGGGGGACTACAATGAGCAGTACTTC.

The rearrangement uses TRBV2 and TRBJ1-2; TRBD1 aligns across 7 bases. The CDR3 is 14 amino acids. Germline V gene sequence: CDR1 SNHLY, CDR2 FYNNEI. V lost 2 bases, J lost 7 bases, and 7 bases stayed unmatched. The CDR3 nucleotides read TGTGCCAGCAGTGAAAATTCGGGACAGCTTGGCTACACCTTC. It is translated as CASSENSGQLGYTF.

J is TRBJ1-5 and V is TRBV20-1; TRBD1 matches 8 bases. Germline trimming cut 6 bases from V and 6 bases from J; bases unmatched to any gene: 13. The CDR3 is 15 amino acids. The germline V gene has CDR1 DFQATT and CDR2 SNEGSKA (reference sequence). The CDR3 sequence is CSAPATGAGGQPQHF. As DNA, the CDR3 is TGCAGTGCACCGGCGACAGGGGCAGGGGGTCAGCCCCAGCATTTT.

This clonotype was seen a few times. The chain links TRBV21-1 to TRBJ1-5. TRBV21-1 has pseudogene status. The CDR3 has 16 residues. The CDR3 DNA reads TGTGCCAGCAGCGATCCGCCGGTTATGAGCAATCAGCCCCAGCATTTT. Translated: CASSDPPVMSNQPQHF.